This TCR beta chain was retrieved from a study of cytomegalovirus exposure and HLA in healthy donors. Study outcomes and limitations: In vitro checks showed that three CMV-associated chains really do target CMV antigens. Across all donors, roughly uniform sequencing depth was an assumption of the presence/absence analyses.

Comment on this clone: Its antigen remains unidentified.

Primers: 60 Vbeta forward and 13 Jbeta reverse. TCRdb's copy holds only in-frame clones and misses some; the assay was immunoSEQ multiplex PCR. The sample lists fewer than 80,000 clones; around 76% were seen once. The CDR3 runs to 13 residues. Germline assignment: CDR1 MNHNS and CDR2 SASEGT. Trimming took off 11 bases at V and 10 bases at J, with 21 bases between the two ends. Healthy people donating bone marrow made up the donors. The sequence was collected from a man in his late teens or twenties in good health and CMV-seronegative. J is TRBJ1-5 and V is TRBV6-1; perhaps TRBD1 as D (6 bases). The sequenced sample was PBMCs. The DNA for the CDR3 is TGTGCCGCGGACGGCGGGGGCCATGGTCCCCAGCATTTT. Translation gives CAADGGGHGPQHF.